These 23 T cell receptor beta chains were all obtained from the same sample, sequenced in a study of T cell repertoires in breast cancer (dated by TCRdb to the mid-2010s). The study used an expanded emulsion RT-PCR method with primers for all TCR V genes to analyze paired alpha-beta TCRs of CD8+ T cells. The library was generated by emulsion pairing. For sequencing, an Illumina MiSeq was employed. Unpaired genes were suppressed in a second nested PCR with blocking oligos, after which Illumina adaptors and barcodes were added in a third nested PCR. TCRdb reprocessing: public reads trimmed at Q25 with fastp, clones called with MiXCR, in-frame beta chains kept. A single entry per CDR3 protein holds the most common genes and DNA from its merged rows. The sample table lists thousands of distinct CDR3 sequences, roughly 32% of them with a count of one. The top ten clones comprise around a third of the sample.

The sequenced sample was CD8+ T cells. These receptors were taken from a pool of human donors with breast cancer or a healthy control (not recorded which).

About this clonotype: With a much larger clone just one base away, this may be a read error. The chain carries TRBV7-3 and TRBJ2-3; 10 nucleotides align to TRBD2. Looked up from germline, CDR1 is SGHTA and CDR2 is FQGTGA. The CDR3 is 14 residues long. CDR3 sequence: CASKSSGSTDTQDF. DNA of the CDR3: TGTGCCAGCAAGTCTAGCGGGAGCACAGATACGCAGGATTTT.

This clonotype was detected many times. The rearrangement joins TRBV6-1 to TRBJ1-2, with unresolved D. The V gene's germline CDR1 is MNHNS and CDR2 SASEGT. The CDR3 spans 16 residues. Trimming removed 0 bases from V and 8 bases from J, with 19 bases in between. CDR3 amino acids: CASSEAPLLGLDGYTF. CDR3 bases: TGTGCCAGCAGTGAAGCGCCGTTGCTCGGACTGGACGGCTACACCTTC.

In this sample, this clonotype turned up once. The V gene is TRBV7-3, the J gene TRBJ1-1; unclear D gene. With 4 bases removed from V and 8 bases from J, the gap between germline ends came to 14 bases. Germline values: CDR1 SGHTA, CDR2 FQGTGA. The CDR3 spans 13 residues. CDR3 nucleotide sequence: TGTGCCAGCAGCTCCAGGCCAGGCCGAGAAGCTTTCTTT. Protein sequence: CASSSRPGREAFF.

V usage is TRBV18 and J usage is TRBJ2-2; either TRBD1 or TRBD2 may supply D (5 bases each). The CDR3 totals 11 residues. Germline V lookup: CDR1 KGHSH, CDR2 LQKENI. V was pared by 5 bases and J by 17 bases, with 15 bases between. In nucleotides, the CDR3 is TGTGCCAGCTCAGCTGGGGACCGCGACTTTTTT. Amino acids: CASSAGDRDFF.

This clonotype appeared a few times. The chain combines TRBV28 with TRBJ2-1, with unresolved D. V dropped 5 bases and J dropped 2 bases, with 13 bases sitting between them. Germline V gene data show CDR1 as MDHEN and CDR2 as SYDVKM. This CDR3 is 15 amino acids long. The CDR3 coding sequence is TGTGCCAGCAGTCCCCCTATGGCTACCTACAATGAGCAGTTCTTC. Its translation is CASSPPMATYNEQFF.

Many counts were recorded for this clonotype. The chain has TRBV2 and TRBJ1-5; no firm D call. CDR1 is SNHLY, CDR2 FYNNEI, per germline. The V and J ends lost 5 bases and 3 bases respectively, with 11 bases between them. This CDR3 spans 14 amino acids. The CDR3 sequence is CASSFSSLNQPQHF. The DNA of the CDR3 is TGTGCCAGCAGTTTCTCCAGCCTCAATCAGCCCCAGCATTTT.

This clonotype has just a few counts. V is TRBV5-5 and J is TRBJ2-2; 8 nucleotides match TRBD1. Unmatched junction bases numbered 5, after V lost 4 bases and J lost 3 bases. Germline assignment: CDR1 SGHKS and CDR2 YYEKEE (reference sequence). The length of the CDR3 is 15 residues. CDR3 in amino acids: CASSAGQVDTGELFF. The CDR3 bases are TGTGCCAGCAGCGCGGGACAGGTTGACACCGGGGAGCTGTTTTTT.

The table lists this clonotype with many counts. V and J are TRBV13 and TRBJ2-2; D call uncertain. This CDR3 contains 16 residues. Germline-derived CDR1 and CDR2 are PRHDT and FYEKMQ (reference sequence). V was pared by 4 bases and J by 6 bases, with 18 bases between. The CDR3 DNA follows: TGTGCCAGCAGCTCGATACCACATCACAACGCCGGGGAGCTGTTTTTT. It yields the protein CASSSIPHHNAGELFF.

This clonotype was recorded at least ten times. This chain connects TRBV5-1 to TRBJ2-5; 9 nucleotides align to TRBD1. CDR3 length: 14 amino acids. The V gene's germline CDR1 is SGHRS and CDR2 YFSETQ. The ends lost 2 bases at V and 5 bases at J; junction bases unmatched: 4. CDR3 bases: TGCGCCAGCAGCTTCGCACAGGGGGCGGAGACCCAGTACTTC. Translation gives CASSFAQGAETQYF.

With regard to this clonotype: A much bigger clone sits one base away, suggesting this may be a read error. V is TRBV7-3 and J is TRBJ1-1, with D perhaps TRBD1 (5 bases). This CDR3 contains 14 residues. Germline assignment: CDR1 SGHTA and CDR2 FQGTGA. DNA of the CDR3: TGTGCCGGCAGCTTAAGGGGCCGTAGCCACGAAGCTTTCTTT. This gives the protein CAGSLRGRSHEAFF.

The rearrangement links TRBV3-1 to TRBJ2-1, with 9 bases aligning to TRBD1. From germline, CDR1 is LGHDT and CDR2 YNNKEL (reference sequence). The V segment lost 5 bases and the J segment 8 bases; nucleotides outside the gene matches: 13. This CDR3 has 16 residues. The CDR3 loop is CASSISGTGTVDEQFF. As DNA, the CDR3 is TGTGCCAGCAGCATCTCCGGGACAGGGACGGTTGATGAGCAGTTCTTC.

This clonotype has ten or more counts. This chain joins TRBV30 and TRBJ2-2; 7 bases map to TRBD2. CDR3 length: 14 amino acids. Per the germline V gene, CDR1 is GTSNPN and CDR2 is SVGIG (reference sequence). The V segment lost 8 bases and the J segment 0 bases; nucleotides outside the gene matches: 6. The CDR3 DNA reads as TGTGCCCTGGGGGGGACGGCGAACACCGGGGAGCTGTTTTTT. Translating it yields CALGGTANTGELFF.

There are many counts of this clonotype. The rearrangement links TRBV11-3 to TRBJ2-1, with TRBD2 matching over 9 bases. The CDR3 is 17 amino acids. Trimming took 5 bases from V and 4 from J; bases not matched to a gene: 12. The germline V gene has CDR1 SGHNT and CDR2 YENEEA. The CDR3: CASSGGHSGGDYNEQFF. CDR3 coding DNA: TGTGCCAGCAGCGGTGGTCATAGCGGGGGAGATTACAATGAGCAGTTCTTC. Combining the CDR3 with reference TRBV11-3 and TRBJ2-1 gives the whole variable domain EAGVVQSPRYKIIEKKQPVAFWCNPISGHNTLYWYLQNLGQGPELLIRYENEEAVDDSQLPKDRFSAERLKGVDSTLKIQPAELGDSAVYLCASSGGHSGGDYNEQFFGPGTRLTVL.

The J gene is TRBJ1-1, the V gene TRBV11-2; D is perhaps TRBD1 (5 bases). This CDR3 contains 15 residues. Looked up from germline, CDR1 is SGHAT and CDR2 is FQNNGV. Trimming removed 0 bases at V and 4 bases at J, with 12 bases between. The CDR3, as DNA: TGTGCCAGCAGCTTAGATCGTATGGGGACCACTGAAGCTTTCTTT. Amino acids: CASSLDRMGTTEAFF. The complete variable domain, with remaining parts taken from reference TRBV11-2 and TRBJ1-1, reads EAGVAQSPRYKIIEKRQSVAFWCNPISGHATLYWYQQILGQGPKLLIQFQNNGVVDDSQLPKDRFSAERLKGVDSTLKIQPAKLEDSAVYLCASSLDRMGTTEAFFGQGTRLTVV.

The rearrangement uses TRBV2 and TRBJ2-5; maybe TRBD1 (6 bases). Trimming left V 2 bases short and J 4 bases short, with 20 bases between. The CDR3 contains 17 residues. CDR1 and CDR2 from the germline V gene are SNHLY and FYNNEI. The CDR3: CASSEFGRREGGETQYF. The CDR3 bases are TGTGCCAGCAGTGAATTCGGCCGTCGGGAAGGGGGAGAGACCCAGTACTTC.

This clonotype was seen a few times. The V call is TRBV12-3 or TRBV12-4, the J call TRBJ1-2; no reliable D call. The CDR3 spans 14 residues. Trimming took 1 base from V and 4 from J, leaving 10 bases between them. CDR3 protein: CASSLDSVTYGYTF. The CDR3 DNA reads TGTGCCAGCAGTTTAGACTCCGTGACCTATGGCTACACCTTC.

On this clonotype: Given a much more abundant clone one base away, this may be a read error. This chain joins TRBV15 and TRBJ1-2; 8 nucleotides agree with TRBD1. From germline, CDR1 is LNHNV and CDR2 YYDKDF (reference sequence). The CDR3 has 18 amino acids. Losses at the gene ends were 0 bases for V and 5 bases for J; bases not matched to a gene: 14. The chain's CDR3 is CATSREVGRQGRYYGYTF. The CDR3 bases are TGTGCCACCAGCAGAGAGGTAGGACGACAGGGGAGGTATTATGGCTACACCTTC.

This clonotype has a count of ten or more. The V call is TRBV6-1, the J call TRBJ1-1; D is unresolved. Germline V CDR1 and CDR2: MNHNS, SASEGT. This CDR3 region has 14 residues. V lost 6 bases and J lost 1, with 12 bases in between. In DNA form, the CDR3 reads TGTGCCAGCAGCCGGGGTCCTTCGAACACTGAAGCTTTCTTT. Amino acids: CASSRGPSNTEAFF.

In nucleotides, the CDR3 is TGCAGTGTTAGCACGGACCGCTCCTACAATGAGCAGTACTTC. Its protein product is CSVSTDRSYNEQYF. The rearrangement uses TRBV20-1 and TRBJ2-7; D gene unclear. CDR1 and CDR2 (germline): DFQATT, SNEGSKA (reference sequence). The CDR3 is made up of 14 amino acids. The V gene lost 7 bases and the J gene lost 7 bases, with 23 bases spanning the gap.

This clonotype was observed a few times. The rearrangement joins TRBV7-6 to TRBJ2-5, with a tentative D call TRBD2 (6 bases). The length of the CDR3 is 14 residues. In germline, CDR1 is SGHVS, CDR2 FNYEAQ. V was cut by 3 bases and J by 5 bases, with 13 bases left in between. As DNA, the CDR3 is TGTGCCAGCAGCTTCCGACTTGGGGGGGAGACCCAGTACTTC. It translates to CASSFRLGGETQYF.

A word on this clonotype: One junction end does not reproduce the germline sequence, and a read error may be involved. The chain couples TRBV28 to TRBJ1-2; D remains ambiguous. Germline V gene data show CDR1 as MDHEN and CDR2 as SYDVKM. This CDR3 has 14 amino acids. For the CDR3, the DNA is TGTGCCAGCAGTTTGTCCAAGGCCCACTATGGCTACGCCTTC. Protein product: CASSLSKAHYGYAF.

This clonotype has more than one count but fewer than ten. The chain joins TRBV11-3 to TRBJ2-1; D perhaps matches TRBD1 (6 bases). The germline gives CDR1 SGHNT, CDR2 YENEEA. The CDR3 totals 14 residues. Trimming pared 0 bases from V and 15 bases from J, leaving 18 bases between. Here the CDR3 reads CASSLDVDRQARFF. The CDR3 DNA reads as TGTGCCAGCAGCTTAGATGTCGATCGACAGGCCCGGTTCTTC.

The rearrangement uses TRBV2 and TRBJ2-1; 11 positions match TRBD1. The junction had 6 bases not matched to a gene; V was cut back by 6 bases and J by 5 bases. Germline lookup yields CDR1 SNHLY and CDR2 FYNNEI. The CDR3 sequence is 15 residues long. Written as DNA, the CDR3 is TGTGCCAGCAGCAGGACAGGGGGCTACCACAATGAGCAGTTCTTC. It encodes CASSRTGGYHNEQFF.